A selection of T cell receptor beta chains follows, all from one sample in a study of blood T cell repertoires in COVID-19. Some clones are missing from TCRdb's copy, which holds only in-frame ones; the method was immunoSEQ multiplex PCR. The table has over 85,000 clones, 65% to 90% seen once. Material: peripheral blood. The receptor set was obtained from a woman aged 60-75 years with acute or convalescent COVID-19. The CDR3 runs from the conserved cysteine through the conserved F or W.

CDR3 protein: CASKPRWGVGNQPQHF
V gene: TRBV27
CDR3 length: 16

CDR3 protein: CASTWNGKTQYF
V gene: TRBV6-5
CDR3 length: 12

CDR3 protein: CATSRDAVLYGYTF
V gene: TRBV15
CDR3 length: 14

CDR3 protein: CASSVGSGGASGELFF
V gene: TRBV9
CDR3 length: 16

CDR3 protein: CASSLLTGARYEQYF
V gene: TRBV7-2
CDR3 length: 15

CDR3 protein: CASGLLTGGSYNEQFF
V gene: TRBV19
CDR3 length: 16

CDR3 protein: CASSRALSEKLFF
V gene: TRBV18
CDR3 length: 13

CDR3 protein: CASSPLGGLSYGYTF
V gene: TRBV11-3
CDR3 length: 15

CDR3 protein: CASSPQVTINSPLHF
V gene: TRBV2
CDR3 length: 15

CDR3 protein: CASSPGNRPSVAEAFF
V gene: TRBV5-1
CDR3 length: 16